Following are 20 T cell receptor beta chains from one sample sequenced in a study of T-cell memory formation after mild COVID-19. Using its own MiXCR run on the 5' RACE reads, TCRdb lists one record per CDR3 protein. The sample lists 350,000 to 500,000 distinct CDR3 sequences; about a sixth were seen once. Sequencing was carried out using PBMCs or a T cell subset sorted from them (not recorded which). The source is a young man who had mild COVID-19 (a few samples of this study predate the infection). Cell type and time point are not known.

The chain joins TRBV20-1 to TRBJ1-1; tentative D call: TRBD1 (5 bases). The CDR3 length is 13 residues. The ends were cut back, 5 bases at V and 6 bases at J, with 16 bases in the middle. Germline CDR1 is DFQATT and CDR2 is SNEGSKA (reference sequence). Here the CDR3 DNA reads TGCAGTGCTGACACACAGGTTTCCCCTGAAGCTTTCTTT. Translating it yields CSADTQVSPEAFF.

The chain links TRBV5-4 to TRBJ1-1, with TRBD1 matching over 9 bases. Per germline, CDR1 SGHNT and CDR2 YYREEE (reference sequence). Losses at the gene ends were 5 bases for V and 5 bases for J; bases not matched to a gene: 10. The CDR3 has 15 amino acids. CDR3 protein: CASRIPGQGKTEAFF. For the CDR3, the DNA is TGTGCCAGCAGAATCCCGGGACAGGGTAAGACTGAAGCTTTCTTT.

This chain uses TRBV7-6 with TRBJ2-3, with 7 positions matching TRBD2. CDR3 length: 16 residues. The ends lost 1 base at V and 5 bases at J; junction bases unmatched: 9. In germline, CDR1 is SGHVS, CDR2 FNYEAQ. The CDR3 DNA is TGTGCCAGCAGCTTAGTCCCCGGGGGGTTAGGAGATACGCAGTATTTT. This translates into CASSLVPGGLGDTQYF.

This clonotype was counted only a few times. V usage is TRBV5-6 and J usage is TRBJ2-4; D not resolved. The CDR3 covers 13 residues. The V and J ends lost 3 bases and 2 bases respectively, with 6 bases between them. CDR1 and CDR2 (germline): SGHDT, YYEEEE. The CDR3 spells CASSSKTKNIQYF. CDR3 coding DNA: TGTGCCAGCAGCTCGAAAACCAAAAACATTCAGTACTTC.

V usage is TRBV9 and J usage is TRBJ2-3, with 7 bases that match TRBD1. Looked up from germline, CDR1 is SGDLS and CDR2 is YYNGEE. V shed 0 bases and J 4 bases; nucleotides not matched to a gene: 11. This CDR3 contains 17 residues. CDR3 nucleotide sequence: TGTGCCAGCAGCGTAGAATCGGGACAGTTTCGGGCAGATACGCAGTATTTT. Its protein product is CASSVESGQFRADTQYF. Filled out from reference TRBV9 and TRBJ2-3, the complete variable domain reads DSGVTQTPKHLITATGQRVTLRCSPRSGDLSVYWYQQSLDQGLQFLIQYYNGEERAKGNILERFSAQQFPDLHSELNLSSLELGDSALYFCASSVESGQFRADTQYFGPGTRLTVL.

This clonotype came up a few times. The CDR3 DNA is TGTGCCAGTAGCCTCGGGGGATTCACTGAAGCTTTCTTT. It specifies CASSLGGFTEAFF. This chain links TRBV19 with TRBJ1-1, with a weak D call TRBD1 (5 bases). Trimming pared 6 bases from V and 4 bases from J, leaving 12 bases between. This CDR3 is built from 13 residues. The germline CDR1 and CDR2 sequences are LNHDA and SQIVND (reference sequence).

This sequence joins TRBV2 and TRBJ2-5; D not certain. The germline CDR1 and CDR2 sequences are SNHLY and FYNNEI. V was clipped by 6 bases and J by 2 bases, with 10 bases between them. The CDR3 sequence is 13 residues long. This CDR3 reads CASRTTNQETQYF. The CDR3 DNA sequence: TGTGCCAGCAGAACGACAAATCAAGAGACCCAGTACTTC.

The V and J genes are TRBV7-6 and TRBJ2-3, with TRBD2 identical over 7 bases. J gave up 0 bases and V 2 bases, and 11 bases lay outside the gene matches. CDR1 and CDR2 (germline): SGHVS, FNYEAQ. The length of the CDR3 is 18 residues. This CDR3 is CASSLLPAGFKSTDTQYF. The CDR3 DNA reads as TGTGCCAGCAGCTTACTTCCAGCGGGGTTTAAAAGCACAGATACGCAGTATTTT.

CDR3 region: CASSPGQASSYNEQFF. The CDR3 region has the DNA TGTGCCAGCTCACCAGGACAGGCAAGCTCCTACAATGAGCAGTTCTTC. The rearrangement joins TRBV18 to TRBJ2-1; 7 nucleotides match TRBD1. This CDR3 region has 16 residues. Germline V gene lookup returns CDR1 KGHSH and CDR2 LQKENI. V was clipped by 2 bases and J by 0 bases; unmatched bases: 4.

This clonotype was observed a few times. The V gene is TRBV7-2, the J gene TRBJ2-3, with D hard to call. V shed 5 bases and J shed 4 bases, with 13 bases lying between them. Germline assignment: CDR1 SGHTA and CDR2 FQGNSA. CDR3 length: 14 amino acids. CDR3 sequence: CASSLGPVPDTQYF. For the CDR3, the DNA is TGTGCCAGCAGCCTAGGGCCAGTTCCAGATACGCAGTATTTT.

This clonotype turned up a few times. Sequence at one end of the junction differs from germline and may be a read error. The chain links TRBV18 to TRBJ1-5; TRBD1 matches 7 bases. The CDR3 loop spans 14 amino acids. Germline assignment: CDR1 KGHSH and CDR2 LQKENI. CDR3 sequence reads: CASSPQGMDQPQHF. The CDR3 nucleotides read TGTGCCAGCTCGCCACAGGGGATGGATCAGCCCCAGCATTTT.

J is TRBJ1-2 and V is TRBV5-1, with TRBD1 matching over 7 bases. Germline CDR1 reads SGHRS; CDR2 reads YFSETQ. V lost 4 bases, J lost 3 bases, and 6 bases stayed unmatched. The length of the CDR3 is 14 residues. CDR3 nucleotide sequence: TGCGCCAGCAGCCCATCAGGGGGGGACTATGGCTACACCTTC. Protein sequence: CASSPSGGDYGYTF.

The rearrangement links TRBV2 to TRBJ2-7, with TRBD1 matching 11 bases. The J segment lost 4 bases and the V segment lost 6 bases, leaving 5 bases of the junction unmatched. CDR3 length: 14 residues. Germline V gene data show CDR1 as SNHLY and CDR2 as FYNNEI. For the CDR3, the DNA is TGTGCCAGCAGGCCAGGACAGGGGGCTTACGAGCAGTACGTC. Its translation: CASRPGQGAYEQYV.

The CDR3 DNA reads as TGTGCCAGCAGTTATCAAGGCGGGGTGTACGAGCAGTACTTC. Amino acid sequence: CASSYQGGVYEQYF. This rearrangement joins TRBV6-5 to TRBJ2-7; D possibly corresponds to TRBD2 (6 bases). There are 14 residues in the CDR3. The ends were cut back, 3 bases at V and 4 bases at J, with 13 bases in the middle. The germline V gene has CDR1 MNHEY and CDR2 SVGAGI.

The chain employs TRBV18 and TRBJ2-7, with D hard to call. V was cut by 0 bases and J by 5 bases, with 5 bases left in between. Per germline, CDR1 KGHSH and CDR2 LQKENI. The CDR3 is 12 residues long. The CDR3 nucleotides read TGTGCCAGCTCACCACCCCTGGACGAGCAGTACTTC. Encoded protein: CASSPPLDEQYF.

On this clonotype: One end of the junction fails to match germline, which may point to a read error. The CDR3 here is CSSSLSGGAEAFF. In DNA, the CDR3 is TGTTCCAGCAGCTTATCCGGCGGAGCTGAAGCTTTCTTT. The V and J genes are TRBV11-2 and TRBJ1-1, with D uncertain. Germline assignment: CDR1 SGHAT and CDR2 FQNNGV. The CDR3 extends over 13 amino acids.

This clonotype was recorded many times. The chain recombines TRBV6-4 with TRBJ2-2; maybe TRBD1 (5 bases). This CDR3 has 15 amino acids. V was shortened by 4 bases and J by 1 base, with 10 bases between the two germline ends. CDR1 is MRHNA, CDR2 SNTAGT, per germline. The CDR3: CASSVQAGNTGELFF. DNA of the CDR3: TGTGCCAGCAGTGTACAGGCAGGGAACACCGGGGAGCTGTTTTTT.

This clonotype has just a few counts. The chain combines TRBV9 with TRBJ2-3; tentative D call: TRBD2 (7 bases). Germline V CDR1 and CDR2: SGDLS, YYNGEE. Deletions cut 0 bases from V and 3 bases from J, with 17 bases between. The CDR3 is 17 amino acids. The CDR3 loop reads CASSVEGAGARTDTQYF. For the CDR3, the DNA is TGTGCCAGCAGCGTAGAAGGGGCGGGGGCTCGGACAGATACGCAGTATTTT.

The DNA of the CDR3 is TGCGCCAGCAGCCAATCGGGTCAGGGGGGTTGGGAGACCCAGTACTTC. This encodes CASSQSGQGGWETQYF. The J gene is TRBJ2-5, the V gene TRBV4-1; D is perhaps TRBD1 (7 bases). This CDR3 is 16 amino acids long. V gave up 2 bases and J gave up 5 bases, with 18 bases separating them. Germline V lookup: CDR1 MGHRA, CDR2 YSYEKL.

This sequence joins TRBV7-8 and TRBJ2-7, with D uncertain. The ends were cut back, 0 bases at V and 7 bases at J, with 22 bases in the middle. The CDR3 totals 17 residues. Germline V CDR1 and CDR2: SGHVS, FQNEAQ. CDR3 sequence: CASSLADGRLRWWEQYF. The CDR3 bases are TGTGCCAGCAGCTTAGCGGACGGTCGTCTGAGATGGTGGGAGCAGTACTTC.